These 15 T cell receptor beta chains originate from one sample sequenced in a study of blood T cell repertoires in COVID-19. TCRdb's table, derived via immunoSEQ multiplex PCR, lists solely in-frame clones and lacks some. The table includes just over 250,000 clones, about nine tenths detected once. The material sequenced was peripheral blood. The source of these receptors is a man between 40 and 49 years old who had recovered from COVID-19.

This clone was recorded only once. CDR3 sequence (DNA): TGCAGTGCTAGGCCGGGGGAGACCCAGTACTTC. As protein: CSARPGETQYF. The chain carries TRBV20-1 and TRBJ2-5; TRBD2 is a possible D gene (5 bases). The CDR3 runs to 11 residues. Germline values: CDR1 DFQATT, CDR2 SNEGSKA (reference sequence). Trimming took 3 bases from V and 5 from J, leaving 7 bases between them.

This clone occurred once. The V call is TRBV21-1, the J call TRBJ2-2; the table's D call, TRBD1, was not checked against the DNA. TRBV21-1 is classified as a pseudogene. This CDR3 region has 14 residues. The CDR3 DNA is TGTGCCAGCAGCATAGGGCAGGGGGCCGGGGAGCTGTTTTTT. Residues: CASSIGQGAGELFF.

The V call is TRBV19, the J call TRBJ2-1; possible D gene TRBD2, 5 bases. The V end was cut by 4 bases, the J end by 6 bases, with 7 bases between. This CDR3 is built from 12 residues. Germline CDR1 is LNHDA and CDR2 is SQIVND (reference sequence). The CDR3 region is CASSTGSNEQFF. The DNA for the CDR3 is TGTGCCAGTAGTACGGGGTCCAATGAGCAGTTCTTC.

This clone was seen once. The V and J genes are TRBV6-5 and TRBJ2-2, with D unclear. This CDR3 region has 13 residues. Germline V gene sequence: CDR1 MNHEY, CDR2 SVGAGI. V was trimmed by 8 bases and J by 7 bases, leaving 14 bases between them. The CDR3: CASHIAGGGELFF. In nucleotides, the CDR3 is TGTGCCAGCCACATAGCCGGTGGCGGGGAGCTGTTTTTT.

V gene TRBV24-1 combines with J gene TRBJ2-1; the match to TRBD2 covers 7 bases. The CDR3 loop spans 15 amino acids. The junction had 12 bases not matched to a gene; V was cut back by 7 bases and J by 7 bases. Germline CDR1 and CDR2: KGHDR and SFDVKD. CDR3 protein: CATSLGGKRGNEQFF. CDR3 DNA: TGTGCCACCAGCCTGGGGGGGAAGAGGGGTAATGAGCAGTTCTTC.

In its sample, this clone was seen once. The rearrangement uses TRBV7-2 and TRBJ2-1; D remains ambiguous. The CDR3 has 12 amino acids. Looked up from germline, CDR1 is SGHTA and CDR2 is FQGNSA. The germline V and J ends were trimmed by 5 bases and 10 bases, with 12 bases remaining between them. The CDR3 DNA follows: TGTGCCAGCAGCGCCCGGGTGAAGGAGCAGTTCTTC. Protein product: CASSARVKEQFF. Complete variable domain (other parts from reference TRBV7-2 and TRBJ2-1): GAGVSQSPSNKVTEKGKDVELRCDPISGHTALYWYRQSLGQGLEFLIYFQGNSAPDKSGLPSDRFSAERTGGSVSTLTIQRTQQEDSAVYLCASSARVKEQFFGPGTRLTVL.

The chain has TRBV3-1 (or the pseudogene TRBV3-2) and TRBJ1-3, with TRBD1 matching over 8 bases. Losses at the gene ends were 0 bases for V and 4 bases for J; bases not matched to a gene: 2. CDR3 length: 15 residues. Germline lookup yields CDR1 LGHDT and CDR2 YNNKEL (reference sequence). This CDR3 reads CASSQEDREGNTIYF. The CDR3, as DNA: TGTGCCAGCAGCCAAGAGGACAGGGAGGGAAACACCATATATTTT.

The table lists this clone with a count of one. The chain has TRBV19 and TRBJ2-3, with TRBD2 matching 8 bases. The J segment lost 5 bases and the V segment lost 6 bases, leaving 10 bases of the junction unmatched. This CDR3 has 15 residues. Germline loops: CDR1 LNHDA, CDR2 SQIVND (reference sequence). In nucleotides, the CDR3 is TGTGCCAGTAGCACAGCAGCGGGAGTTGGAGATACGCAGTATTTT. This sequence encodes CASSTAAGVGDTQYF.

V gene TRBV4-3 combines with J gene TRBJ2-3, with TRBD2 matching over 11 bases. Per germline, CDR1 LGHNA and CDR2 YSLEER. J lost 7 bases, V lost 0 bases, and 6 bases had no gene match. This CDR3 comprises 16 residues. The CDR3 DNA is TGCGCCAGCAGCCAAGAAATGACTAGCGGGACCCATACGCAGTATTTT. Translation gives CASSQEMTSGTHTQYF.

This chain links TRBV6-5 with TRBJ2-7, with 12 bases fitting TRBD1. Germline V CDR1 and CDR2: MNHEY, SVGAGI. The CDR3 is made up of 15 amino acids. Trimming removed 6 bases from V and 2 bases from J; junction bases left unmatched: 5. In DNA, the CDR3 is TGTGCCAGCAGCAAGGGACAGGGGGCGACCTACGAGCAGTACTTC. Translation: CASSKGQGATYEQYF.

The chain joins TRBV9 to TRBJ1-1; TRBD1 matches at 7 bases. The CDR3 runs to 14 residues. CDR1 and CDR2 from the germline V gene are SGDLS and YYNGEE. The V gene end was trimmed by 4 bases and the J gene end by 5 bases; junction bases not matched to a gene: 8. The CDR3 DNA reads as TGTGCCAGCAGCCCGACAGGGTATGGGACTGAAGCTTTCTTT. Translation: CASSPTGYGTEAFF.

The chain has TRBV2 and TRBJ2-1; TRBD2 is a possible D gene (7 bases). Trimming stripped 8 bases from V and 3 bases from J, with 14 bases between. The CDR3 sequence is 14 residues long. Germline V CDR1 and CDR2: SNHLY, FYNNEI. CDR3 amino acids: CASRGAGLYNEQFF. Written as DNA, the CDR3 is TGTGCCAGCCGGGGGGCCGGCCTCTACAATGAGCAGTTCTTC.

This rearrangement joins TRBV7-6 to TRBJ2-5, with 7 bases aligning to TRBD1. Germline V CDR1 and CDR2: SGHVS, FNYEAQ. This CDR3 is 14 amino acids long. Losses at the gene ends were 5 bases for V and 2 bases for J; bases not matched to a gene: 5. This CDR3 is CASSAQGRQETQYF. The CDR3 bases are TGTGCCAGCAGCGCACAGGGGAGACAAGAGACCCAGTACTTC.

This rearrangement joins TRBV10-1 to TRBJ1-5; D possibly corresponds to TRBD1 (5 bases). CDR3 length: 13 amino acids. Trimming took 6 bases from V and 6 from J, leaving 12 bases between them. The germline V gene encodes CDR1 WNHNN and CDR2 SYGVQD (reference sequence). CDR3 nucleotide sequence: TGCGCCAGCAGGGGGCGCCGATGTCAGCCCCAGCATTTT. Protein: CASRGRRCQPQHF.

The V call is TRBV5-5, the J call TRBJ2-1; 8 bases align to TRBD2. The germline CDR1 and CDR2 sequences are SGHKS and YYEKEE (reference sequence). The CDR3 consists of 16 residues. The junction had 10 bases not matched to a gene; V was cut back by 0 bases and J by 8 bases. The CDR3 region has the DNA TGTGCCAGCAGCTTGGCCGGGAGCGGGAGTAGCGATGAGCAGTTCTTC. Translated: CASSLAGSGSSDEQFF. The complete variable domain, with remaining parts taken from reference TRBV5-5 and TRBJ2-1, reads DAGVTQSPTHLIKTRGQQVTLRCSPISGHKSVSWYQQVLGQGPQFIFQYYEKEERGRGNFPDRFSARQFPNYSSELNVNALLLGDSALYLCASSLAGSGSSDEQFFGPGTRLTVL.